Sequencing of this T cell receptor (beta chain) was carried out in a study of blood T cell repertoires in COVID-19. Study as a whole: From the United States, Italy and Spain came samples of acute and convalescent COVID-19. PBMCs, B-cell-depleted T cells, or T cells provided the cDNA or gDNA that made up the material.

The V end lost 3 bases, the J end lost 2 bases, and 7 bases lay between the germline ends. Per the germline V gene, CDR1 is SEHNR and CDR2 is FQNEAQ (reference sequence). This CDR3 contains 14 residues. Original processing methods: Reference gene primers were amplified, and this amplification served to estimate nucleated cell counts. Libraries were prepared by immunoSEQ multiplex PCR; TCRdb keeps only in-frame clonotypes and omits some of them. That table furnishes V, J and clone size, whereas the DNA furnished D and trimming. The data hold 150,000 to 200,000 clones, with about 80% observed a single time.

The sample taken for sequencing was peripheral blood. The chain carries TRBV7-9 and TRBJ2-2; D not resolved. This TCR derives from a human donor with acute or convalescent COVID-19. The donor label of this sample is uncertain. The CDR3 DNA follows: TGTGCCAGCAGCTTTATCTTAAACACCGGGGAGCTGTTTTTT. It specifies CASSFILNTGELFF.